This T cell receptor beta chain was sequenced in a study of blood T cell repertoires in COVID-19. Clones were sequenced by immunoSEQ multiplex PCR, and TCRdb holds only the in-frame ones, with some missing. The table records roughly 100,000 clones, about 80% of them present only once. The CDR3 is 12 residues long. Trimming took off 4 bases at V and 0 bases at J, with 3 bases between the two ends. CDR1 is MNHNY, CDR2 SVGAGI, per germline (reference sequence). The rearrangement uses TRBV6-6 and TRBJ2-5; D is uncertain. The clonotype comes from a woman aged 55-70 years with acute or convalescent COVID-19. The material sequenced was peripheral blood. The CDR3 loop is CASSLYQETQYF. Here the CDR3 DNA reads TGTGCCAGCAGTTTATACCAAGAGACCCAGTACTTC.